Here is one T cell receptor (beta chain) with its context. What it binds is unknown. TCRdb's table, derived via immunoSEQ multiplex PCR, lists solely in-frame clones and lacks some. The data show approximately 60,000 clones, 84% seen once. Trimming left V 2 bases short and J 4 bases short, with 14 bases between. The CDR3 contains 15 residues. CDR1 is MNHEY and CDR2 is SMNVEV in the germline V gene (reference sequence). The sample belongs to a study of OX40 agonist ivuxolimab in advanced cancers. The wider study: Across the patients, intravenous ivuxolimab was delivered every 2 weeks at 0.01 to 10 mg/kg.

Study observations and caveats: Clones of CD4+ and CD8+ blood T cells grew by week 6 at doses of 0.1 to 3.0 mg/kg. Antigen specificity of clonally expanded peripheral T cells was not established.

Source: CD4+ or CD8+ T cells sorted from blood, taken in a trial of the OX40 agonist ivuxolimab. This sequence was found in an adult with an advanced solid tumor such as melanoma, head and neck, liver or kidney cancer. The genes are TRBV27 and TRBJ1-2; D is uncertain. The chain's CDR3 is CASSLKAGPFYGYTF. CDR3 nucleotide sequence: TGTGCCAGCAGTTTAAAAGCCGGACCGTTCTATGGCTACACCTTC.